This TCR beta chain was recovered during a study of cytomegalovirus exposure and HLA in healthy donors. Findings and limits, study-wide: A cluster of highly shared sequence variants was likely a sequencing artifact.

The PCR ran on 60 Vbeta and 13 Jbeta primers. Libraries were prepared by immunoSEQ multiplex PCR; TCRdb keeps only in-frame clonotypes and omits some of them. The sample has 100,000 to 150,000 clones, roughly 80% seen once; the top ten hold 5.5% to 8.5%. About this clone: Antigen unknown.

The TCR was taken from a male donor in good health and CMV-seronegative. The source material was PBMCs.

The CDR3 sequence: CASSITPGLLAGLTDTQYF. The CDR3 nucleotides are TGTGCCAGTAGTATAACCCCCGGATTACTAGCGGGGCTCACAGATACGCAGTATTTT. V and J are TRBV19 and TRBJ2-3; 10 bases agree with TRBD2. The trim removed 2 bases at V and 2 bases at J, leaving 13 bases unmatched. In germline, CDR1 is LNHDA, CDR2 SQIVND (reference sequence). The CDR3 sequence is 19 residues long.